This TCR beta chain is drawn from a study of shared clonotypes between healthy human individuals. Notes on the study in general: In contrast to clonotypes shared by all four donors, non-shared clonotypes had lower generation probabilities.

Measured with immunoSEQ multiplex PCR; TCRdb has only the in-frame clones, and not every one. This sample carries about 820,000 clones, over 90% of them seen once, and the ten largest clones take about 25%. Naive CD8 cells lacked CD45RO, underwent positive selection for CCR7 and left out terminally differentiated effector memory CD45RA+ cells. Germline V gene data show CDR1 as SEHNR and CDR2 as FQNEAQ (reference sequence). V gave up 7 bases and J gave up 6 bases, with 18 bases separating them. The CDR3 has 15 residues. Concerning this clone itself: Antigen unknown.

Sequenced: naive CD8+ T cells sorted from blood. This TCR derives from a man between 25 and 39 years old in good health. This chain uses TRBV7-9 with TRBJ2-2; D perhaps matches TRBD2 (6 bases). CDR3: CASKGTLDGPGELFF. CDR3 nucleotides: TGTGCCAGCAAAGGGACTCTGGACGGTCCCGGGGAGCTGTTTTTT.